A single sample gave rise to the 23 T cell receptor beta chains below, sequenced in a study of OX40 agonist ivuxolimab in advanced cancers. The table came from immunoSEQ multiplex PCR; TCRdb's copy has only in-frame clones and leaves some out. The sample lists about 75,000 clones, about 88% seen once, with roughly 0.38% in the top ten. The material was CD4+ or CD8+ T cells sorted from blood, obtained in a trial of the OX40 agonist ivuxolimab. Every receptor here comes from an adult with an advanced solid tumor such as melanoma, head and neck, liver or kidney cancer.

V usage is TRBV5-1 and J usage is TRBJ2-7, with D maybe TRBD1 (5 bases). The CDR3 extends over 13 amino acids. The germline V and J ends were trimmed by 0 bases and 5 bases, with 9 bases remaining between them. The germline V gene has CDR1 SGHRS and CDR2 YFSETQ. CDR3 loop: CASSLEGVHEQYF. The CDR3, as DNA: TGCGCCAGCAGCTTGGAAGGGGTCCACGAGCAGTACTTC. Full variable domain (remainder filled in from reference TRBV5-1 and TRBJ2-7): KAGVTQTPRYLIKTRGQQVTLSCSPISGHRSVSWYQQTPGQGLQFLFEYFSETQRNKGNFPGRFSGRQFSNSRSEMNVSTLELGDSALYLCASSLEGVHEQYFGPGTRLTVT.

The V call is TRBV18, the J call TRBJ2-5; TRBD2 might be the D (6 bases). The CDR3 spans 16 residues. Between the trimmed V and J ends, which lost 3 bases and 5 bases, there was a span of 19 bases. Germline assignment: CDR1 KGHSH and CDR2 LQKENI. The CDR3 region has the DNA TGTGCCAGCTCACCCTACACAGCTCTAGCGCCGGAGACCCAGTACTTC. As protein: CASSPYTALAPETQYF.

This clone was found once. J is TRBJ2-1 and V is TRBV4-1; 7 bases map to TRBD2. With V trimmed by 3 bases and J by 3 bases, 8 bases remained unmatched. The V gene's germline CDR1 is MGHRA and CDR2 YSYEKL. This CDR3 spans 16 amino acids. CDR3 protein: CASSQIGRADYNEQFF. The CDR3, as DNA: TGCGCCAGCAGCCAGATTGGGAGGGCCGACTACAATGAGCAGTTCTTC.

The rearrangement links TRBV19 to TRBJ2-1; TRBD2 matches at 12 bases. This CDR3 is built from 13 residues. V lost 6 bases and J lost 7; bases outside the gene matches: 1. CDR1 LNHDA and CDR2 SQIVND come from the germline V gene (reference sequence). The CDR3: CASRLAGGNEQFF. The CDR3 region has the DNA TGTGCCAGTAGGCTAGCGGGAGGGAATGAGCAGTTCTTC.

The chain joins TRBV5-8 to TRBJ2-1, with TRBD2 identical over 7 bases. The junction had 2 bases not matched to a gene; V was cut back by 2 bases and J by 0 bases. The germline CDR1 and CDR2 sequences are SGHTS and YDEGEE. The CDR3 runs 15 residues. The CDR3 nucleotides read TGTGCCAGCAGCTTTCGCGGGAGCTCCTACAATGAGCAGTTCTTC. Residues: CASSFRGSSYNEQFF.

CDR3 amino acids: CASSPGSGSYNEQFF. CDR3 in DNA: TGCGCCAGCAGCCCAGGTAGCGGGTCCTACAATGAGCAGTTCTTC. The chain recombines TRBV5-1 with TRBJ2-1; 7 nucleotides align to TRBD2. Germline V gene sequence: CDR1 SGHRS, CDR2 YFSETQ. The CDR3 extends over 15 amino acids. V was clipped by 4 bases and J by 1 base; unmatched bases: 5. The full variable domain, rest sourced from reference TRBV5-1 and TRBJ2-1, is KAGVTQTPRYLIKTRGQQVTLSCSPISGHRSVSWYQQTPGQGLQFLFEYFSETQRNKGNFPGRFSGRQFSNSRSEMNVSTLELGDSALYLCASSPGSGSYNEQFFGPGTRLTVL.

The J gene is TRBJ2-5, the V gene TRBV9; no clear D. V gave up 1 base and J gave up 4 bases, with 2 bases separating them. The CDR3 has 11 residues. CDR1 SGDLS and CDR2 YYNGEE come from the germline V gene. CDR3 residues: CASSVLETQYF. The CDR3 DNA reads as TGTGCCAGCAGCGTATTAGAGACCCAGTACTTC.

This sequence joins TRBV2 and TRBJ2-2; the match to TRBD2 covers 9 bases. Germline assignment: CDR1 SNHLY and CDR2 FYNNEI. J gave up 0 bases and V 6 bases, and 5 bases lay outside the gene matches. CDR3 length equals 16 residues. CDR3 sequence: CASRGSSGANTGELFF. The CDR3 DNA reads as TGTGCCAGCAGGGGATCTAGCGGGGCGAACACCGGGGAGCTGTTTTTT.

The chain couples TRBV5-1 to TRBJ2-7; TRBD1 aligns across 7 bases. Trimming cost V 4 bases and J 0 bases; bases outside gene matches: 4. The germline V gene has CDR1 SGHRS and CDR2 YFSETQ. This CDR3 is 14 amino acids long. The CDR3 region has the DNA TGCGCCAGCAGCCAATGGACAGGCTCCTACGAGCAGTACTTC. It yields the protein CASSQWTGSYEQYF.

The V call is TRBV18, the J call TRBJ2-1; 10 bases are shared with TRBD1. Germline V lookup: CDR1 KGHSH, CDR2 LQKENI. Trimming took 3 bases from V and 7 from J; bases not matched to a gene: 6. The CDR3 is 15 residues long. CDR3: CASSPGTGVMNEQFF. The CDR3, as DNA: TGTGCCAGCTCACCTGGGACAGGGGTGATGAATGAGCAGTTCTTC.

The CDR3 protein is CASSFLVANLGRGLTGANVLTF. CDR3 DNA: TGCGCCAGCAGCTTCTTAGTAGCCAACCTAGGCAGGGGGCTAACTGGGGCCAACGTCCTGACTTTC. This chain links TRBV5-1 with TRBJ2-6, with 8 bases lining up with TRBD1. V was clipped by 2 bases and J by 2 bases; unmatched bases: 21. The CDR3 covers 22 residues. Germline V gene data show CDR1 as SGHRS and CDR2 as YFSETQ.

This chain links TRBV5-1 with TRBJ2-7; 7 positions match TRBD2. The CDR3 has 14 amino acids. V shed 4 bases, J shed 3 bases, and the junction held 7 bases outside the gene matches. Germline values: CDR1 SGHRS, CDR2 YFSETQ. The CDR3 region has the DNA TGCGCCAGCAGCCCACCGACTAGCAGCTACGAGCAGTACTTC. Translating it yields CASSPPTSSYEQYF.

The CDR3 region has the DNA TGTGCCAGCACAGGGTCCGGGGCGGCCCCCAAAGAGACCCAGTACTTC. This encodes CASTGSGAAPKETQYF. The genes are TRBV6-6 and TRBJ2-5; D could derive from TRBD1 or TRBD2 (5 bases each). CDR1 is MNHNY and CDR2 is SVGAGI in the germline V gene (reference sequence). Trimming left V 7 bases short and J 3 bases short, with 21 bases between. CDR3 length: 16 residues.

V gene TRBV7-2 combines with J gene TRBJ2-2; D is possibly TRBD2 (5 bases). V was trimmed by 4 bases and J by 0 bases, leaving 9 bases between them. The germline V gene encodes CDR1 SGHTA and CDR2 FQGNSA. This CDR3 spans 15 amino acids. CDR3 sequence reads: CASSSGFANTGELFF. Here the CDR3 DNA reads TGTGCCAGCAGCTCGGGGTTCGCGAACACCGGGGAGCTGTTTTTT.

The chain employs TRBV7-9 and TRBJ1-1; D is ambiguous. The germline V gene encodes CDR1 SEHNR and CDR2 FQNEAQ (reference sequence). This CDR3 spans 13 amino acids. V lost 1 base and J 3 bases, leaving 6 bases between the germline ends. This CDR3 is CASSLEEHTEAFF. For the CDR3, the DNA is TGTGCCAGCAGCTTAGAAGAACACACTGAAGCTTTCTTT.

This clone was seen a single time. J is TRBJ2-7 and V is TRBV11-3; TRBD1 might be the D (6 bases). This CDR3 region has 13 residues. CDR1 is SGHNT, CDR2 YENEEA, per germline. V shed 5 bases and J shed 3 bases, with 11 bases lying between them. In DNA, the CDR3 is TGTGCCAGCAGCCCCAGGGGCGGCTACGAGCAGTACTTC. It is translated as CASSPRGGYEQYF.

CDR3 DNA: TGTGCCACCAGCAGAGATCAAGCGGGGGTAAGCGAGCAGTACTTC. This gives the protein CATSRDQAGVSEQYF. The rearrangement uses TRBV15 and TRBJ2-7; TRBD2 agrees at 8 bases. V gave up 0 bases and J gave up 6 bases; unmatched junction bases: 7. The CDR3 covers 15 residues. Germline CDR1 LNHNV, CDR2 YYDKDF (reference sequence).

The rearrangement uses TRBV28 and TRBJ1-5; D is uncertain. Germline-derived CDR1 and CDR2 are MDHEN and SYDVKM. Trimming pared 5 bases from V and 1 base from J, leaving 15 bases between. This CDR3 has 16 amino acids. For the CDR3, the DNA is TGTGCCAGCAGTCCCTCTCGGGTGCCAAGCAATCAGCCCCAGCATTTT. It specifies CASSPSRVPSNQPQHF.

This clone appeared a few times. The chain combines TRBV7-9 with TRBJ1-1, with TRBD1 as a possible D gene (5 bases). V was clipped by 3 bases and J by 2 bases, with 7 bases between them. The V gene's germline CDR1 is SEHNR and CDR2 FQNEAQ (reference sequence). This CDR3 contains 13 residues. The CDR3 sequence: CASSFGDNTEAFF. The CDR3 region has the DNA TGTGCCAGCAGCTTCGGGGACAACACTGAAGCTTTCTTT.

The gene calls are TRBV19 and TRBJ1-5, with a tentative D call TRBD1 (5 bases). V was clipped by 4 bases and J by 1 base, with 11 bases between them. The CDR3 spans 15 residues. Germline V gives CDR1 LNHDA, CDR2 SQIVND (reference sequence). CDR3 DNA: TGTGCCAGTAGTACCATGGGGGGGAGCAATCAGCCCCAGCATTTT. Residues: CASSTMGGSNQPQHF.

The chain uses TRBV5-1 and TRBJ2-2; D perhaps matches TRBD1 (6 bases). The germline CDR1 and CDR2 sequences are SGHRS and YFSETQ. CDR3 length equals 15 residues. The germline V and J ends were trimmed by 9 bases and 2 bases, with 17 bases remaining between them. CDR3 bases: TGCGCCACCACGGTGACAGGAGAAAACACCGGGGAGCTGTTTTTT. Protein: CATTVTGENTGELFF.

This clone was seen just once. The chain combines TRBV9 with TRBJ2-2, with TRBD1 matching over 8 bases. This CDR3 contains 15 residues. Germline values: CDR1 SGDLS, CDR2 YYNGEE. Trimming removed 4 bases from V and 3 bases from J; junction bases left unmatched: 5. CDR3 sequence: CASSKLDRDTGELFF. In nucleotides, the CDR3 is TGTGCCAGCAGCAAATTGGACAGGGACACCGGGGAGCTGTTTTTT.

The J gene is TRBJ1-6, the V gene TRBV6-1; D gene ambiguous. Trimming left V 6 bases short and J 13 bases short, with 13 bases between. This CDR3 is 12 amino acids long. The germline gives CDR1 MNHNS, CDR2 SASEGT. In nucleotides, the CDR3 is TGTGCCAGCAGCGTAGGACTAAGTCCCCTCCACTTT. Its translation: CASSVGLSPLHF.